These 2 T cell receptor beta chains were sequenced from one sample in a study of T cell repertoires in cytomegalovirus infection (dated by TCRdb to about 2019). The sequencer was an Illumina HiSeq 1500. In-frame beta chains were kept once TCRdb had trimmed the public reads at Q25 with fastp and called clones with MiXCR. Records with the same CDR3 protein are collapsed into one entry carrying the most frequent genes and DNA. This sample holds some 800,000 distinct CDR3 sequences; about 30% were observed only once. Roughly 12% of the sample rests with the top ten. These receptors' antigens are unknown. The sample's treatment or condition label is to be understood as: in vitro stimulation with specific CMV peptide epitopes to enrich CMV-specific T cells. The material sequenced was cultured CD8+ T cells from PBMCs, taken from culture after CMV antigen stimulation. These receptors all come from a human donor in good health (CMV status not recorded). Some clones in this sample may be carry-over from other donors' samples.

This clonotype is a singleton in its sample. This rearrangement joins TRBV20-1 to TRBJ1-4; D possibly corresponds to TRBD1 (5 bases). The germline V gene encodes CDR1 DFQATT and CDR2 SNEGSKA (reference sequence). This CDR3 region has 14 residues. V shed 1 base and J shed 6 bases, with 12 bases lying between them. The DNA of the CDR3 is TGCAGTGCTAGAGGAGGGGAGGTTTATGAAAAACTGTTTTTT. It codes for CSARGGEVYEKLFF.

The gene calls are TRBV24-1 and TRBJ2-1, with TRBD2 matching 9 bases. The J segment lost 5 bases and the V segment lost 4 bases, leaving 5 bases of the junction unmatched. In germline, CDR1 is KGHDR, CDR2 SFDVKD. The CDR3 consists of 15 residues. The CDR3 region is CATSEGGGAHNEQFF. CDR3 DNA sequence: TGTGCCACCAGTGAAGGCGGGGGGGCTCACAATGAGCAGTTCTTC.